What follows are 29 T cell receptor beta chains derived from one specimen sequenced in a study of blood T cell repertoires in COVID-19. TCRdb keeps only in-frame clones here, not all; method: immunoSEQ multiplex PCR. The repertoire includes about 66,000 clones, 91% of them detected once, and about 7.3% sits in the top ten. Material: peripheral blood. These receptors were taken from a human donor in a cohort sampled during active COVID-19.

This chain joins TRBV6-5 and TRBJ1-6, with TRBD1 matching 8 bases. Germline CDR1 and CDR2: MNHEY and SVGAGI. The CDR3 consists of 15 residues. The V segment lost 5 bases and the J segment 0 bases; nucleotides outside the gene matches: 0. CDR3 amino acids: CASSTGGSYNSPLHF. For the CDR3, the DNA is TGTGCCAGCAGTACAGGGGGCTCCTATAATTCACCCCTCCACTTT.

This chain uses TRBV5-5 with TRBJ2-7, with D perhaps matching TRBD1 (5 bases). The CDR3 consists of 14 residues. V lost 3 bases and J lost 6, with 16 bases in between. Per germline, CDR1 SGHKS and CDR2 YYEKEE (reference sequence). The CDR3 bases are TGTGCCAGCAGCTGGGATGGGTGGGGCGCCGAGCAGTACTTC. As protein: CASSWDGWGAEQYF.

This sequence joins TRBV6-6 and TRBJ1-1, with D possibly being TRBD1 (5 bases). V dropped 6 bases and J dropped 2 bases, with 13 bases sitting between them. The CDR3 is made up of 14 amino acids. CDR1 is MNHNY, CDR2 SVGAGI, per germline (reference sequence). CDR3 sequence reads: CASSTRDVNTEAFF. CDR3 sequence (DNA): TGTGCCAGCAGCACCAGGGATGTCAACACTGAAGCTTTCTTT.

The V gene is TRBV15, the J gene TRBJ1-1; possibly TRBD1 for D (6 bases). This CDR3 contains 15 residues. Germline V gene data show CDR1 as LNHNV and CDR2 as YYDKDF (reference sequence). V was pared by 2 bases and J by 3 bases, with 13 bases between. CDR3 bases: TGTGCCACCAGCAGACACCACGGGACATACACTGAAGCTTTCTTT. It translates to CATSRHHGTYTEAFF.

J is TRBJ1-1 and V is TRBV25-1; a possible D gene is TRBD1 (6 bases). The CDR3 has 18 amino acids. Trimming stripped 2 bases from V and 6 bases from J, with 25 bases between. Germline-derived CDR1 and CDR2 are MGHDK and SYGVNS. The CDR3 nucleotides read TGTGCCAGCAGTGAAGGGTTGGAAAGGGACATCTTATACGCTGAAGCTTTCTTT. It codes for CASSEGLERDILYAEAFF.

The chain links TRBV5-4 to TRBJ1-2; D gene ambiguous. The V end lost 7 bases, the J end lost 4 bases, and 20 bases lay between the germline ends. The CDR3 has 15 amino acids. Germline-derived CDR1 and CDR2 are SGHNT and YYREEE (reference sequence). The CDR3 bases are TGTGCCAGCGGGCTCCCCGGCGAGGGTTCCTATGGCTACACCTTC. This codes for CASGLPGEGSYGYTF.

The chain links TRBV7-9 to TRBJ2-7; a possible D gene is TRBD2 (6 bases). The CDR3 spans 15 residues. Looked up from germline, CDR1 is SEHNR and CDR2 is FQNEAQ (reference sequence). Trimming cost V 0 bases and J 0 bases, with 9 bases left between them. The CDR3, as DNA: TGTGCCAGCAGCTTAGCGGGAGGTATCTCCTACGAGCAGTACTTC. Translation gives CASSLAGGISYEQYF. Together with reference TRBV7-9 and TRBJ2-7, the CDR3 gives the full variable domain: DTGVSQNPRHKITKRGQNVTFRCDPISEHNRLYWYRQTLGQGPEFLTYFQNEAQLEKSRLLSDRFSAERPKGSFSTLEIQRTEQGDSAMYLCASSLAGGISYEQYFGPGTRLTVT.

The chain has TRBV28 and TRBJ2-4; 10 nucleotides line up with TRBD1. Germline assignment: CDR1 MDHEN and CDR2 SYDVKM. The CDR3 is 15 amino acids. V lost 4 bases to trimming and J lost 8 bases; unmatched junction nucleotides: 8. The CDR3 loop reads CASSSRTGGEDIQYF. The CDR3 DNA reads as TGTGCCAGCAGTTCGCGGACAGGGGGTGAGGACATTCAGTACTTC.

CDR3 bases: TGTGCCAGTAGTATACAGGGGTCGGCTTCACCCCTCCACTTT. Its translation is CASSIQGSASPLHF. The chain has TRBV19 and TRBJ1-6, with TRBD1 as a possible D gene (6 bases). Germline V CDR1 and CDR2: LNHDA, SQIVND (reference sequence). The CDR3 covers 14 residues. The V end lost 2 bases, the J end lost 9 bases, and 11 bases lay between the germline ends.

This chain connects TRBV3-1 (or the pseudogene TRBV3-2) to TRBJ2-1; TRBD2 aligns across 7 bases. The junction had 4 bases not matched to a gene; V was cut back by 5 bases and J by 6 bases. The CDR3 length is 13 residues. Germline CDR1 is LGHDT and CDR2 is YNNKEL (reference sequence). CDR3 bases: TGTGCCAGCAGCAGCGGGGTGGGCAATGAGCAGTTCTTC. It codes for CASSSGVGNEQFF.

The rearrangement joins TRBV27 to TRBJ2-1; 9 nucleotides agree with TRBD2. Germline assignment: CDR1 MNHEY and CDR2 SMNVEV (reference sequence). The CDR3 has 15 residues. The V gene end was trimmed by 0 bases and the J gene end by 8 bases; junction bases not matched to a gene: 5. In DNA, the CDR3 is TGTGCCAGCAGTTTATCACTAGCGGGTGGCGATGAGCAGTTCTTC. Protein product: CASSLSLAGGDEQFF.

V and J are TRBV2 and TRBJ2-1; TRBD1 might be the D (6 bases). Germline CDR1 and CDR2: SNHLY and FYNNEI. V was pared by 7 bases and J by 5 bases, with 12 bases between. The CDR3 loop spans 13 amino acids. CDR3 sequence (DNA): TGTGCCAGCAATGGGGCAGGGGACAATGAGCAGTTCTTC. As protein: CASNGAGDNEQFF. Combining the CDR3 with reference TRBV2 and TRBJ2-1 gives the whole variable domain EPEVTQTPSHQVTQMGQEVILRCVPISNHLYFYWYRQILGQKVEFLVSFYNNEISEKSEIFDDQFSVERPDGSNFTLKIRSTKLEDSAMYFCASNGAGDNEQFFGPGTRLTVL.

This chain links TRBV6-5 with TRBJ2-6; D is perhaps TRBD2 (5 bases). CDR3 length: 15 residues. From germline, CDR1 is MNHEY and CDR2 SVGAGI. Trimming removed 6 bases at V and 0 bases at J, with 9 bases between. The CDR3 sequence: CASRSGSSGANVLTF. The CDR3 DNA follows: TGTGCCAGCAGGTCGGGGTCCTCTGGGGCCAACGTCCTGACTTTC.

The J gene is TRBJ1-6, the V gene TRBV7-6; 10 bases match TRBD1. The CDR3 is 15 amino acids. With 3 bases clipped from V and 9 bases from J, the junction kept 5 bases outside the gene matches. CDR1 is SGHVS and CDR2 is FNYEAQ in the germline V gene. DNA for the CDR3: TGTGCCAGCAGCTTTCAGGACAGGGGGAGTTCACCCCTCCACTTT. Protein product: CASSFQDRGSSPLHF.

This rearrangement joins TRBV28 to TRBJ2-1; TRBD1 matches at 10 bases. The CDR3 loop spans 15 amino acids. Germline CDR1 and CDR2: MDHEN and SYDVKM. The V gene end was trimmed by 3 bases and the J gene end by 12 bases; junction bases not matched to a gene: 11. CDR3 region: CASSLGTGEGTWQFF. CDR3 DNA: TGTGCCAGCAGTTTGGGGACAGGGGAGGGTACATGGCAGTTCTTC.

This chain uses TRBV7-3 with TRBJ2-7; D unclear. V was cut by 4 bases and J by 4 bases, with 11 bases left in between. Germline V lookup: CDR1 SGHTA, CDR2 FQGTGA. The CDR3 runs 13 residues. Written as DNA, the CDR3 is TGTGCCAGCAGCTCCTACGATGGTTACGAGCAGTACTTC. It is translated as CASSSYDGYEQYF.

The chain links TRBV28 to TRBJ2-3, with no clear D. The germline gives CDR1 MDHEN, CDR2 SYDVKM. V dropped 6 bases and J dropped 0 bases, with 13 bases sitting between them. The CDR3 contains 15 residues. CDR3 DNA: TGTGCCAGCAGCCCAATATTGACAAGCACAGATACGCAGTATTTT. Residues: CASSPILTSTDTQYF.

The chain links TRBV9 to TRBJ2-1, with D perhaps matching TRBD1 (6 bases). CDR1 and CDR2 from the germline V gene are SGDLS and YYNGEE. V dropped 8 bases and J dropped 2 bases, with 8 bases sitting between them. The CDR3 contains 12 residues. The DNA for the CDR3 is TGTGCCAGGGGGGCCCCCTACAATGAGCAGTTCTTC. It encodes CARGAPYNEQFF. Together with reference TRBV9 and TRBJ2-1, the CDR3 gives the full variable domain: DSGVTQTPKHLITATGQRVTLRCSPRSGDLSVYWYQQSLDQGLQFLIQYYNGEERAKGNILERFSAQQFPDLHSELNLSSLELGDSALYFCARGAPYNEQFFGPGTRLTVL.

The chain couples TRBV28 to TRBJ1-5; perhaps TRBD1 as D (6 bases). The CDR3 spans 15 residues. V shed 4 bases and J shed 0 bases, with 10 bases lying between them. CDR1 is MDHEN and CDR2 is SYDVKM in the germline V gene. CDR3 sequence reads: CASSYGQTSNQPQHF. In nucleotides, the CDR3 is TGTGCCAGCAGTTATGGACAGACTAGCAATCAGCCCCAGCATTTT.

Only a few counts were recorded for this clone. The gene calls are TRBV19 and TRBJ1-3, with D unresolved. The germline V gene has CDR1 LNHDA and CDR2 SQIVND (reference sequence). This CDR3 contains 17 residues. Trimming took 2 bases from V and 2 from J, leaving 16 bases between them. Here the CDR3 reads CASSISPRLPTGNTIYF. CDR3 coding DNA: TGTGCCAGTAGTATAAGTCCGCGTCTTCCTACTGGAAACACCATATATTTT.

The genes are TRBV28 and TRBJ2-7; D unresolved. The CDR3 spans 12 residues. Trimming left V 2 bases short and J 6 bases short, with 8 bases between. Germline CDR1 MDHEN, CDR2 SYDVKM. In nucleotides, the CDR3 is TGTGCCAGCAGTTTACTAACGAGCGAGCAGTACTTC. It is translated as CASSLLTSEQYF.

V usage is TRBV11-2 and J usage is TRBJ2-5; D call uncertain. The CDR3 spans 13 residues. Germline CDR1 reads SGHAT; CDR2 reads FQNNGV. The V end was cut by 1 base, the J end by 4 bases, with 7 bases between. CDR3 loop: CASSLGTRETQYF. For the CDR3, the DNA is TGTGCCAGCAGCTTAGGAACCAGAGAGACCCAGTACTTC.

CDR3 in DNA: TGTGCCAGCAGCTCCCGGACTAGCGGGGGACAGGAGACCCAGTACTTC. Protein product: CASSSRTSGGQETQYF. The V and J genes are TRBV5-4 and TRBJ2-5, with 13 bases that match TRBD2. V lost 3 bases to trimming and J lost 5 bases; unmatched junction nucleotides: 7. The CDR3 spans 16 residues. Germline assignment: CDR1 SGHNT and CDR2 YYREEE (reference sequence). The whole variable domain, filled in from reference TRBV5-4 and TRBJ2-5, reads ETGVTQSPTHLIKTRGQQVTLRCSSQSGHNTVSWYQQALGQGPQFIFQYYREEENGRGNFPPRFSGLQFPNYSSELNVNALELDDSALYLCASSSRTSGGQETQYFGPGTRLLVL.

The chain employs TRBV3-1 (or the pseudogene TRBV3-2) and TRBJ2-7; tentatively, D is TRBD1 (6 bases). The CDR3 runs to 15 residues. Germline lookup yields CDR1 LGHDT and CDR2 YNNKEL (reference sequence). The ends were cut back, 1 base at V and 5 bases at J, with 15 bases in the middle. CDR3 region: CASSQVSSGADEQYF. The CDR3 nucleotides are TGTGCCAGCAGCCAAGTTTCATCAGGGGCCGACGAGCAGTACTTC.

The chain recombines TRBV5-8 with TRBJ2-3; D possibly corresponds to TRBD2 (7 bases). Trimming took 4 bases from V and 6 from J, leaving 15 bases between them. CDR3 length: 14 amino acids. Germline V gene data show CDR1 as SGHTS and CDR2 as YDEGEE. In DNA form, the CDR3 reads TGTGCCAGCAGCCGGCGGGGGCTCCAGGATACGCAGTATTTT. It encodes CASSRRGLQDTQYF.

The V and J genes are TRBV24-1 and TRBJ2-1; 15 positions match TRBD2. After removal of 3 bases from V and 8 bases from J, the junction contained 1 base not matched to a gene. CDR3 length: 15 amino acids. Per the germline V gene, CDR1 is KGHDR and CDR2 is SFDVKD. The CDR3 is CATSDGTSGGYEQFF. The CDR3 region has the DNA TGTGCCACCAGTGATGGGACTAGCGGGGGGTATGAGCAGTTCTTC.

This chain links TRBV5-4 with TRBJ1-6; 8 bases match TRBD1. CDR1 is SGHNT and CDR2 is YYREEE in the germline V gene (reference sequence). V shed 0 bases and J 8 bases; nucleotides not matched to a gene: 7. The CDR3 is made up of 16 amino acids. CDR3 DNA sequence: TGTGCCAGCAGCTTGGTTGCAGGGGGCGCGGATTCACCCCTCCACTTT. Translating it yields CASSLVAGGADSPLHF.

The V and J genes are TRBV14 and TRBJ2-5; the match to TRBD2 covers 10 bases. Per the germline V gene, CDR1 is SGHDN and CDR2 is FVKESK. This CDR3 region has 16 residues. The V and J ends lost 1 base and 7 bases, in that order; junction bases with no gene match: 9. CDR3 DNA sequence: TGTGCCAGCAGCCAAGGGTTAGCGGGGGGTACCGTGACCCAGTACTTC. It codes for CASSQGLAGGTVTQYF.

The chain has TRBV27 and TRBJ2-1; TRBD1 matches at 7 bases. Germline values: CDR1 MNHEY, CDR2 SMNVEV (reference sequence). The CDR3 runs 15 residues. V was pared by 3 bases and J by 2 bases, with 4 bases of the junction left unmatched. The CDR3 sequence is CASSFDRETYNEQFF. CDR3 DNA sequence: TGTGCCAGCAGTTTCGACAGGGAAACCTACAATGAGCAGTTCTTC.